Shown below are 15 T cell receptor beta chains from a single sample sequenced in a study of CD8 T cells in ankylosing spondylitis. No cognate antigen is known for these TCRs. Study-level findings and limits: Fewer than ten highly homologous variants made up a TCR beta motif that seemed to typify ankylosing spondylitis blood.

TCRdb processed the 5' RACE reads anew with MiXCR; each CDR3 protein has one entry. This sample has fewer than 550,000 distinct CDR3 sequences; less than 6% occur once, and the top ten carry roughly 3.3%. The sequencing sample was made of blood, either unsorted or a sorted T cell fraction (not recorded which). The receptors were sampled from a male donor with ankylosing spondylitis.

This clonotype has ten or more counts. CDR3: CASKEGGRHTQYF. In DNA form, the CDR3 reads TGTGCCAGCAAGGAGGGCGGGAGGCATACGCAGTATTTT. The V gene is TRBV7-2, the J gene TRBJ2-3, with 8 bases that match TRBD2. Germline lookup yields CDR1 SGHTA and CDR2 FQGNSA. CDR3 length: 13 amino acids. J was trimmed by 7 bases and V by 7 bases; bases with no gene match: 7.

This clonotype was counted only a few times. The chain joins TRBV11-2 to TRBJ1-4; no clear D gene. Germline CDR1 SGHAT, CDR2 FQNNGV. V was trimmed by 2 bases and J by 11 bases, leaving 9 bases between them. This CDR3 has 12 residues. In DNA form, the CDR3 reads TGTGCCAGCAGCTTATATACTGGGAAACTGTTTTTT. Its protein is CASSLYTGKLFF.

At least ten counts were recorded for this clonotype. The chain uses TRBV4-1 and TRBJ1-1; the D gene is possibly TRBD1 (5 bases). This CDR3 comprises 15 residues. Germline V gives CDR1 MGHRA, CDR2 YSYEKL. Trimming took 0 bases from V and 1 from J, leaving 9 bases between them. DNA of the CDR3: TGCGCCAGCAGCCAAGAGGGGGGTTGGAACACTGAAGCTTTCTTT. It codes for CASSQEGGWNTEAFF.

This clonotype has ten or more counts. This sequence joins TRBV5-5 and TRBJ1-3; 7 bases map to TRBD1. The germline CDR1 and CDR2 sequences are SGHKS and YYEKEE (reference sequence). J lost 3 bases, V lost 4 bases, and 7 bases had no gene match. The CDR3 is 15 amino acids. The CDR3 sequence: CASSVGTASGNTIYF. The CDR3 DNA is TGTGCCAGCAGCGTCGGGACAGCGAGTGGAAACACCATATATTTT.

In this sample, this clonotype turned up many times. The chain links TRBV12-3 or TRBV12-4 to TRBJ2-7, with D perhaps matching TRBD2 (7 bases). This CDR3 is built from 14 residues. Trimming shortened V by 3 bases and J by 4 bases, and 13 bases separated the two germline ends. The DNA for the CDR3 is TGTGCCAGCAGTTTTGGCGGGGGCCGATACGAGCAGTACTTC. Translated, it gives CASSFGGGRYEQYF.

This clonotype was counted a few times. The chain is built from TRBV18 and TRBJ2-7, with a weak D call TRBD1 (6 bases). Per the germline V gene, CDR1 is KGHSH and CDR2 is LQKENI. The CDR3 runs to 14 residues. The V gene lost 3 bases and the J gene lost 7 bases, with 16 bases spanning the gap. The CDR3 is CASSPGTQLREQYF. The CDR3, as DNA: TGTGCCAGCTCACCCGGGACACAGTTGAGGGAGCAGTACTTC.

This sequence joins TRBV10-3 and TRBJ2-5; 9 nucleotides line up with TRBD1. CDR1 ENHRY and CDR2 SYGVKD come from the germline V gene. J was trimmed by 4 bases and V by 3 bases; bases with no gene match: 6. This CDR3 is 15 amino acids long. CDR3 DNA: TGTGCCATCAGTGATCCGGACAGGGGACGAGAGACCCAGTACTTC. Its protein product is CAISDPDRGRETQYF.

This clonotype has at least ten counts. This rearrangement joins TRBV20-1 to TRBJ2-1, with TRBD2 matching 10 bases. CDR1 and CDR2 (germline): DFQATT, SNEGSKA (reference sequence). Losses at the gene ends were 1 base for V and 2 bases for J; bases not matched to a gene: 5. The CDR3 covers 16 residues. The CDR3: CSARVRSGGAYNEQFF. The CDR3 DNA follows: TGCAGTGCTAGAGTGAGGAGCGGGGGGGCCTACAATGAGCAGTTCTTC.

With regard to this clonotype: A clone one base away is much larger, so this may be a read error. CDR3 in amino acids: CSVHEGVNIEAFF. The CDR3 coding sequence is TGCAGCGTCCATGAGGGGGTGAACATTGAAGCTTTCTTT. The rearrangement joins TRBV29-1 to TRBJ1-1; maybe TRBD1 (6 bases). The germline CDR1 and CDR2 sequences are SQVTM and ANQGSEA. CDR3 length: 13 amino acids.

Ten or more counts support this clonotype. The chain has TRBV5-1 and TRBJ2-5, with TRBD2 matching 13 bases. The CDR3 spans 15 residues. Losses at the gene ends were 4 bases for V and 3 bases for J; bases not matched to a gene: 3. From germline, CDR1 is SGHRS and CDR2 YFSETQ. In DNA form, the CDR3 reads TGCGCCAGCAGCCTCGGACTAGCGGGAGAAGAGACCCAGTACTTC. This gives the protein CASSLGLAGEETQYF.

V gene TRBV3-1 combines with J gene TRBJ2-7; 11 bases agree with TRBD1. Unmatched junction bases numbered 4, after V lost 3 bases and J lost 3 bases. This CDR3 has 15 residues. In germline, CDR1 is LGHDT, CDR2 YNNKEL (reference sequence). CDR3 region: CASSHRTGGFYEQYF. The CDR3 bases are TGTGCCAGCAGCCATAGGACAGGGGGCTTCTACGAGCAGTACTTC.

This clonotype has more than one count but fewer than ten. The chain employs TRBV5-6 and TRBJ2-5; TRBD2 agrees at 14 bases. V gave up 4 bases and J gave up 4 bases; unmatched junction bases: 9. The CDR3 covers 17 residues. Germline V gives CDR1 SGHDT, CDR2 YYEEEE. The CDR3 loop is CASSRLPTSGGGETQYF. CDR3 nucleotides: TGTGCCAGCAGCCGACTGCCGACTAGCGGGGGGGGAGAGACCCAGTACTTC.

This clonotype was detected many times. V gene TRBV4-3 combines with J gene TRBJ1-5; 7 nucleotides align to TRBD1. V lost 1 base and J lost 4; bases outside the gene matches: 7. This CDR3 comprises 16 residues. Germline V CDR1 and CDR2: LGHNA, YSLEER. The CDR3: CASSQGWDRDNQPQHF. The CDR3 nucleotides are TGCGCCAGCAGCCAAGGATGGGACAGAGATAATCAGCCCCAGCATTTT.

This chain joins TRBV18 and TRBJ2-7; D not certain. Germline CDR1 is KGHSH and CDR2 is LQKENI. Trimming cost V 2 bases and J 5 bases, with 7 bases left between them. The CDR3 has 12 amino acids. The CDR3 region has the DNA TGTGCCAGCTCACCAAGTCCCCACGAGCAGTACTTC. Its translation: CASSPSPHEQYF.

This clonotype was seen more than once but under ten times. The chain carries TRBV7-2 and TRBJ1-1, with 11 bases identical to TRBD1. Trimming took 5 bases from V and 1 from J; bases not matched to a gene: 9. CDR3 length equals 17 residues. Germline V gene sequence: CDR1 SGHTA, CDR2 FQGNSA. The CDR3 bases are TGTGCCAGCAGCACGAGGACAGGGGGCATAAGGAACACTGAAGCTTTCTTT. Translated: CASSTRTGGIRNTEAFF.